This T cell receptor (beta chain) is from a study of blood T cell repertoires in COVID-19. About the research overall: Whether acute or convalescent, the COVID-19 samples came from the United States, Italy and Spain. In each case, the material was cDNA or gDNA derived from T cells, B-cell-depleted T cells, or PBMCs.

Original processing notes: The assay estimated nucleated cells by amplifying reference gene primers. Assay: immunoSEQ multiplex PCR; the TCRdb copy retains only in-frame clones and omits some. V and J calls and clone size follow that table, whereas D and trimming were derived from the DNA. The sample yields about 49,000 clones, approximately 95% seen once. From germline, CDR1 is PRHDT and CDR2 FYEKMQ (reference sequence). Trimming removed 5 bases from V and 3 bases from J; junction bases left unmatched: 2. The CDR3 spans 13 residues. Seattle's enrolled individuals joined amid active infection and were then monitored longitudinally.

This TCR was recovered from a man in his 60s with COVID-19, enrolled during active disease. V gene TRBV13 combines with J gene TRBJ2-7; 9 nucleotides line up with TRBD2. Sequencing was performed on peripheral blood. In DNA form, the CDR3 reads TGTGCCAGCAGCAGCGGGGGGCACTACGAGCAGTACTTC. Translated: CASSSGGHYEQYF.